Listed below are T cell receptor beta chains from one sample, sequenced in a study of CD8 T cells in ankylosing spondylitis. One entry per CDR3 protein results from TCRdb running MiXCR on the 5' RACE reads. The sample shows over 700,000 distinct CDR3 sequences, around 17% of them seen only once. Sequenced: blood, either unsorted or a sorted T cell fraction (not recorded which). These receptors were taken from a male donor with ankylosing spondylitis. The conserved cysteine and the conserved F or W are not part of the CDR3 here. Fields, in order: V gene, clone size, D gene, J gene, CDR3 protein. A D gene is named only where the DNA matches it firmly. Rows give clone size only sometimes, using once, few, many, or a class for an expanded clone.

V gene: TRBV7-9
clone size: few
D gene: NA
J gene: TRBJ1-2
CDR3 protein: ASSPRDTGLQGYT

V gene: TRBV4-1
clone size: few
D gene: NA
J gene: TRBJ2-7
CDR3 protein: ASSQVGGQGAYEQY

V gene: TRBV12-3/TRBV12-4
clone size: few
D gene: TRBD2
J gene: TRBJ2-1
CDR3 protein: ASTSGTSGGGSYNEQF

V gene: TRBV6-2/TRBV6-3
clone size: once
D gene: TRBD2
J gene: TRBJ2-2
CDR3 protein: ASSLDSGSETGELF

V gene: TRBV4-1
clone size: many
D gene: NA
J gene: TRBJ1-1
CDR3 protein: ASSRRQVPMNTEAF

V gene: TRBV7-2
clone size: NA
D gene: NA
J gene: TRBJ2-1
CDR3 protein: ASSLRYTGEYNEQF

V gene: TRBV29-1
clone size: few
D gene: NA
J gene: TRBJ2-5
CDR3 protein: SVEQGGGETQY

V gene: TRBV29-1
clone size: NA
D gene: NA
J gene: TRBJ2-5
CDR3 protein: SVGVGGQY

V gene: TRBV2
clone size: NA
D gene: TRBD2
J gene: TRBJ2-1
CDR3 protein: ASSEPAGTSDMSSYNEQF

V gene: TRBV16
clone size: few
D gene: NA
J gene: TRBJ2-2
CDR3 protein: ASSPFAGELF

V gene: TRBV2
clone size: few
D gene: NA
J gene: TRBJ2-7
CDR3 protein: ASTRGGVSYEQY

V gene: TRBV7-9
clone size: NA
D gene: NA
J gene: TRBJ1-5
CDR3 protein: ASTPRDDQPQH

V gene: TRBV5-1
clone size: few
D gene: NA
J gene: TRBJ2-1
CDR3 protein: ASRLAETYNEQF

V gene: TRBV15
clone size: NA
D gene: TRBD2
J gene: TRBJ2-2
CDR3 protein: ATSRGLAGLGNTGELF

V gene: TRBV19
clone size: NA
D gene: NA
J gene: TRBJ2-2
CDR3 protein: ASTRQRAKAGELF

V gene: TRBV12-3/TRBV12-4
clone size: few
D gene: NA
J gene: TRBJ1-2
CDR3 protein: ASTRGGGYT

V gene: TRBV25-1
clone size: NA
D gene: NA
J gene: TRBJ1-2
CDR3 protein: ASSELREDYGYT

V gene: TRBV15
clone size: few
D gene: TRBD2
J gene: TRBJ2-1
CDR3 protein: ATSRGQAGGNNEQF

V gene: TRBV20-1
clone size: few
D gene: NA
J gene: TRBJ1-2
CDR3 protein: SARVQVGYGYT

V gene: TRBV5-1
clone size: NA
D gene: NA
J gene: TRBJ2-7
CDR3 protein: ASSLRDTYYEQY

V gene: TRBV27
clone size: NA
D gene: NA
J gene: TRBJ1-1
CDR3 protein: ASSPPVGGGDTEAF

V gene: TRBV4-1
clone size: NA
D gene: NA
J gene: TRBJ2-7
CDR3 protein: ASSQGVTGDFSYEQY

V gene: TRBV4-3
clone size: NA
D gene: NA
J gene: TRBJ1-2
CDR3 protein: ASSQVANPRFT

V gene: TRBV20-1
clone size: NA
D gene: TRBD1
J gene: TRBJ2-7
CDR3 protein: SATRDRVGEQY

V gene: TRBV4-1
clone size: NA
D gene: NA
J gene: TRBJ1-1
CDR3 protein: ASSQHTGGVNTEAF

V gene: TRBV5-6
clone size: few
D gene: TRBD2
J gene: TRBJ2-5
CDR3 protein: ASSLEGGLAGTSETQY

V gene: TRBV9
clone size: few
D gene: NA
J gene: TRBJ2-3
CDR3 protein: ASSPFLSTDTQY

V gene: TRBV27
clone size: NA
D gene: NA
J gene: TRBJ2-2
CDR3 protein: ASRPGVTGELF

V gene: TRBV19
clone size: few
D gene: TRBD2
J gene: TRBJ2-1
CDR3 protein: ASSSSSGRDSYNEQF

V gene: TRBV20-1
clone size: few
D gene: NA
J gene: TRBJ1-1
CDR3 protein: SASNRQVLNTEAF

V gene: TRBV5-6
clone size: NA
D gene: NA
J gene: TRBJ2-3
CDR3 protein: ASSFDGGTDTQY

V gene: TRBV12-3/TRBV12-4
clone size: many
D gene: TRBD2
J gene: TRBJ2-3
CDR3 protein: ASSRGAGAKGDTQY

V gene: TRBV5-1
clone size: few
D gene: NA
J gene: TRBJ1-1
CDR3 protein: ASSKSVAVNTEAF

V gene: TRBV11-2
clone size: NA
D gene: TRBD1
J gene: TRBJ2-3
CDR3 protein: ASSLILGVRGPTDTQY

V gene: TRBV20-1
clone size: NA
D gene: NA
J gene: TRBJ1-5
CDR3 protein: SASVPEQGPDQPQH

V gene: TRBV29-1
clone size: few
D gene: NA
J gene: TRBJ2-1
CDR3 protein: SVAESSYNEQF

V gene: TRBV12-3/TRBV12-4
clone size: NA
D gene: NA
J gene: TRBJ2-1
CDR3 protein: ASSLGNLQF

V gene: TRBV18
clone size: few
D gene: NA
J gene: TRBJ2-1
CDR3 protein: ASSPSGVYNEQF

V gene: TRBV29-1
clone size: NA
D gene: NA
J gene: TRBJ2-1
CDR3 protein: SVRGPREESYNEQF

V gene: TRBV5-1
clone size: many
D gene: TRBD1
J gene: TRBJ2-3
CDR3 protein: ASSPGQEGTDTQY

V gene: TRBV5-5
clone size: NA
D gene: NA
J gene: TRBJ2-3
CDR3 protein: ASSLAVGGRDTQY

V gene: TRBV6-1
clone size: NA
D gene: NA
J gene: TRBJ1-2
CDR3 protein: ASSRSSVDGYT

V gene: TRBV6-6
clone size: few
D gene: NA
J gene: TRBJ1-4
CDR3 protein: ASSFRLTEKLF

V gene: TRBV9
clone size: NA
D gene: NA
J gene: TRBJ2-7
CDR3 protein: ASSVGHLSYEQY

V gene: TRBV7-9
clone size: NA
D gene: NA
J gene: TRBJ2-5
CDR3 protein: ASSLIRAQETQY

V gene: TRBV19
clone size: few
D gene: TRBD1
J gene: TRBJ1-5
CDR3 protein: ASSAIQGAGSQPQH

V gene: TRBV20-1
clone size: few
D gene: TRBD1
J gene: TRBJ2-3
CDR3 protein: SATGGAGTDTQY

V gene: TRBV3-1
clone size: few
D gene: TRBD2
J gene: TRBJ2-3
CDR3 protein: ASSHESSGGTRTQY

V gene: TRBV5-1
clone size: NA
D gene: TRBD1
J gene: TRBJ2-7
CDR3 protein: ASSLSRDRGPYEQY

V gene: TRBV5-5
clone size: many
D gene: NA
J gene: TRBJ2-1
CDR3 protein: ASSLVDNEQF

V gene: TRBV20-1
clone size: NA
D gene: TRBD2
J gene: TRBJ2-1
CDR3 protein: SARAGGQNEQF

V gene: TRBV7-2
clone size: few
D gene: NA
J gene: TRBJ2-7
CDR3 protein: ASSLTDLSYEQY

V gene: TRBV7-6
clone size: NA
D gene: NA
J gene: TRBJ2-5
CDR3 protein: ASSLQTTRFQETQY

V gene: TRBV9
clone size: NA
D gene: TRBD2
J gene: TRBJ2-3
CDR3 protein: ASSAGLAVSTDTQY

V gene: TRBV4-3
clone size: NA
D gene: TRBD2
J gene: TRBJ2-7
CDR3 protein: ASSQDRLAPYEQY

V gene: TRBV7-8
clone size: NA
D gene: NA
J gene: TRBJ1-4
CDR3 protein: ASSHTPGVNEKLF

V gene: TRBV29-1
clone size: NA
D gene: TRBD2
J gene: TRBJ2-5
CDR3 protein: SVEGGREGRETQY

V gene: TRBV20-1
clone size: NA
D gene: NA
J gene: TRBJ2-7
CDR3 protein: SAARGSRREQY

V gene: TRBV5-1
clone size: once
D gene: TRBD1
J gene: TRBJ2-4
CDR3 protein: ASSSPTGNVKNIQY

V gene: TRBV27
clone size: NA
D gene: NA
J gene: TRBJ2-7
CDR3 protein: ASTARGLVSYEQY